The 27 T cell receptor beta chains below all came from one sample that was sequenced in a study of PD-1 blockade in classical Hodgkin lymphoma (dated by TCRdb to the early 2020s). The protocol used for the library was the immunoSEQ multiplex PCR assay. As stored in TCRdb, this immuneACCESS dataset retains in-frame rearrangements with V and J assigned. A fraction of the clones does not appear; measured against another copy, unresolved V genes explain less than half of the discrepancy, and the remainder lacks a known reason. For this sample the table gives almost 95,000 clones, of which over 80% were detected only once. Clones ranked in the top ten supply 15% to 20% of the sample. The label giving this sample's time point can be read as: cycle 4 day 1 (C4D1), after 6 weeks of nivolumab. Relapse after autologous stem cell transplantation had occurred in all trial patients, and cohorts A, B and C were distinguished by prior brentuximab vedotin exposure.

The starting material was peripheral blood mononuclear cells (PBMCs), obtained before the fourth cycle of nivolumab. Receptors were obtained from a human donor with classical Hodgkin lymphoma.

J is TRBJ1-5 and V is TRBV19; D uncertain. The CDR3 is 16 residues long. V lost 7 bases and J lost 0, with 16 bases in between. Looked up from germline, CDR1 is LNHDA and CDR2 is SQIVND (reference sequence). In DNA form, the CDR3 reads TGTGCCAGTACGGGCGGGAGTACTCATAGCAATCAGCCCCAGCATTTT. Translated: CASTGGSTHSNQPQHF.

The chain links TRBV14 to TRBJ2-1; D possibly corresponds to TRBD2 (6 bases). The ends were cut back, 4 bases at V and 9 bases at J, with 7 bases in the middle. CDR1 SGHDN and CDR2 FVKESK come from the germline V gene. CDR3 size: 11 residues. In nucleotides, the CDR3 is TGTGCCAGCAGCCGACTAGGTGAGCAGTTCTTC. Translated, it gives CASSRLGEQFF.

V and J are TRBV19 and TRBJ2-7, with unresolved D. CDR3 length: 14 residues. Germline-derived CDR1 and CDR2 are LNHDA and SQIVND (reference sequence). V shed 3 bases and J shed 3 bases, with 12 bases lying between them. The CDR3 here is CASSIAGSDYEQYF. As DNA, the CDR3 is TGTGCCAGTAGTATCGCCGGGTCGGACTACGAGCAGTACTTC. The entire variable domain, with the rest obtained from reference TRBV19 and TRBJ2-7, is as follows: DGGITQSPKYLFRKEGQNVTLSCEQNLNHDAMYWYRQDPGQGLRLIYYSQIVNDFQKGDIAEGYSVSREKKESFPLTVTSAQKNPTAFYLCASSIAGSDYEQYFGPGTRLTVT.

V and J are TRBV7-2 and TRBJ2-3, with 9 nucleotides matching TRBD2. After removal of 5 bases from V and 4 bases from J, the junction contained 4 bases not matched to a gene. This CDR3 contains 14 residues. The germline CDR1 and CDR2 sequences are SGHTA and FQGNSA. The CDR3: CASSVGTSPDTQYF. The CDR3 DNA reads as TGTGCCAGCAGCGTCGGGACTAGCCCAGATACGCAGTATTTT.

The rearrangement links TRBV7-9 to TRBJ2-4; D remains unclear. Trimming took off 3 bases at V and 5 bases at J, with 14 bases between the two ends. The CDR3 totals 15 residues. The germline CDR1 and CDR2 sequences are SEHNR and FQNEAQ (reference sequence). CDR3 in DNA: TGTGCCAGCAGCTTCGGCCGGGTTATTGAAAACATTCAGTACTTC. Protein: CASSFGRVIENIQYF.

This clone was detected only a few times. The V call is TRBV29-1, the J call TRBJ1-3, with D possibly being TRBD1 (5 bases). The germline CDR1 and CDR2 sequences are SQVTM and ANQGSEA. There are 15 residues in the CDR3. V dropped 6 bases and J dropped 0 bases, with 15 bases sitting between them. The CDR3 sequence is CSVLGTVVSGNTIYF. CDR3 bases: TGCAGCGTGCTCGGGACGGTGGTCTCTGGAAACACCATATATTTT.

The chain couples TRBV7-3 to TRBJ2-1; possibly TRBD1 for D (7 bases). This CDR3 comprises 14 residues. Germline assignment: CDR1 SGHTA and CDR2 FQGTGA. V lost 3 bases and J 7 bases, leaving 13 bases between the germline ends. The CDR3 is CASSFGRGDNEQFF. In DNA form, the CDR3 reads TGTGCCAGCAGCTTCGGCAGGGGGGATAATGAGCAGTTCTTC.

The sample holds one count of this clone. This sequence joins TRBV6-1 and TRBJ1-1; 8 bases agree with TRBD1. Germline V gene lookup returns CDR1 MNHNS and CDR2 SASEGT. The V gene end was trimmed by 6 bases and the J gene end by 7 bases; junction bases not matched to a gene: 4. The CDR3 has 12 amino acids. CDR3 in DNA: TGTGCCAGCAGGCATACAGGGGGTGAAGCTTTCTTT. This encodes CASRHTGGEAFF.

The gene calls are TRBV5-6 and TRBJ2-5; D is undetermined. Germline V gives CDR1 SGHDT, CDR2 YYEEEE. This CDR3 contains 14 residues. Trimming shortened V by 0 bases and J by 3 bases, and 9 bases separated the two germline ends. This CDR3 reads CASSLDRRKETQYF. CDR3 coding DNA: TGTGCCAGCAGCTTGGACAGAAGGAAAGAGACCCAGTACTTC.

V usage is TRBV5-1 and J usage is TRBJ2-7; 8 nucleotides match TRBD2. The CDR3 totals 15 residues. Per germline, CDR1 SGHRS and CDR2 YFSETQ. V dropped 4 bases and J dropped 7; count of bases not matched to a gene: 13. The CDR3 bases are TGCGCCAGCAGCGCCGCCGGGACTAGTCTACGAGAGCAGTACTTC. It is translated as CASSAAGTSLREQYF.

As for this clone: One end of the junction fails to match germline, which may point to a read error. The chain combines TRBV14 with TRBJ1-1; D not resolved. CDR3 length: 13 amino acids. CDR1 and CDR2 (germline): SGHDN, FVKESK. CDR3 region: CASSQSFSGRPSF. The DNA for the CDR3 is TGTGCCAGCAGCCAATCCTTCTCGGGCAGGCCCTCTTTT. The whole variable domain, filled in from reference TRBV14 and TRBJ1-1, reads EAGVTQFPSHSVIEKGQTVTLRCDPISGHDNLYWYRRVMGKEIKFLLHFVKESKQDESGMPNNRFLAERTGGTYSTLKVQPAELEDSGVYFCASSQSFSGRPSFGQGTRLTVV.

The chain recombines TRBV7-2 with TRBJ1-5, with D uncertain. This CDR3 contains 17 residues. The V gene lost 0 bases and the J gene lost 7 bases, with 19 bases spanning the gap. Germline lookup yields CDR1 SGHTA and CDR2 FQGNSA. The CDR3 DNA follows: TGTGCCAGCAGCTTAGCGAATAGTAGACTTTTGGGGCAGCCCCAGCATTTT. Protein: CASSLANSRLLGQPQHF. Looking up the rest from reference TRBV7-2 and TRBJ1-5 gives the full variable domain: GAGVSQSPSNKVTEKGKDVELRCDPISGHTALYWYRQSLGQGLEFLIYFQGNSAPDKSGLPSDRFSAERTGGSVSTLTIQRTQQEDSAVYLCASSLANSRLLGQPQHFGDGTRLSIL.

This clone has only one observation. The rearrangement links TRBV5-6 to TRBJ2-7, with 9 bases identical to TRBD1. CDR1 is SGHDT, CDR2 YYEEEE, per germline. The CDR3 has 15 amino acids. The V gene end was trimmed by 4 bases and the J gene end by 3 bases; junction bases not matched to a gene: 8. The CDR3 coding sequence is TGTGCCAGCAGCCCGTTCCGGGACAGGGACTACGAGCAGTACTTC. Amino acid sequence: CASSPFRDRDYEQYF.

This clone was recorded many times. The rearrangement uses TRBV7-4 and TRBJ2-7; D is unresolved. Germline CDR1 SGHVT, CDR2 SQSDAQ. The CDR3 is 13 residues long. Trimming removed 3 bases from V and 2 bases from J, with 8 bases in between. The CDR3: CASSLSPPYEQYF. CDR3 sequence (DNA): TGTGCCAGCAGCTTGTCTCCGCCCTACGAGCAGTACTTC.

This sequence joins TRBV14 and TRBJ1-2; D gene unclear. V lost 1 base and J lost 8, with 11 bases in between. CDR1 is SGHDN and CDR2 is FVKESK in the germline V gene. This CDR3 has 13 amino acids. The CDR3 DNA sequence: TGTGCCAGCAGCCAAGTCGAGGGCTACGGCTACACCTTC. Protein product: CASSQVEGYGYTF.

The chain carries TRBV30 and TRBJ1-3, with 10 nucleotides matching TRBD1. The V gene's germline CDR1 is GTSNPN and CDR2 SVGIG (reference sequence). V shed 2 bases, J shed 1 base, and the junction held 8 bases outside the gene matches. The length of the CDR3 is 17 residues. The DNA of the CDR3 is TGTGCCTGGAGTCCGTGGACAGGGGGGTTGTCTGGAAACACCATATATTTT. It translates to CAWSPWTGGLSGNTIYF.

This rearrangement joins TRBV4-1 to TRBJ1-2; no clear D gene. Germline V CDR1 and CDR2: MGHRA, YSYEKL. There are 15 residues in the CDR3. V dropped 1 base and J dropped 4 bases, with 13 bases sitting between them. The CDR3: CASSQGGDGGYGYTF. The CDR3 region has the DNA TGCGCCAGCAGCCAAGGGGGAGATGGTGGCTATGGCTACACCTTC.

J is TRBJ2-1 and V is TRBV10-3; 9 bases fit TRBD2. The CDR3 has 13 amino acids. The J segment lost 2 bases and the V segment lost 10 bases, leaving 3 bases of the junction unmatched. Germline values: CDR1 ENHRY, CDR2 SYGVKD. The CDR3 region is CATTSGTYNEQFF. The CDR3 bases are TGTGCCACGACTAGCGGAACCTACAATGAGCAGTTCTTC.

The CDR3 loop reads CATSRDPGMGGYTF. CDR3 in DNA: TGTGCCACCAGCAGAGATCCAGGGATGGGGGGCTACACCTTC. The chain is built from TRBV15 and TRBJ1-2; a weak D match, TRBD1 (5 bases). CDR1 is LNHNV and CDR2 is YYDKDF in the germline V gene (reference sequence). The CDR3 is 14 residues long. V was trimmed by 0 bases and J by 8 bases, leaving 13 bases between them. Using reference TRBV15 and TRBJ1-2 for the parts outside the CDR3, the full variable domain is DAMVIQNPRYQVTQFGKPVTLSCSQTLNHNVMYWYQQKSSQAPKLLFHYYDKDFNNEADTPDNFQSRRPNTSFCFLDIRSPGLGDTAMYLCATSRDPGMGGYTFGSGTRLTVV.

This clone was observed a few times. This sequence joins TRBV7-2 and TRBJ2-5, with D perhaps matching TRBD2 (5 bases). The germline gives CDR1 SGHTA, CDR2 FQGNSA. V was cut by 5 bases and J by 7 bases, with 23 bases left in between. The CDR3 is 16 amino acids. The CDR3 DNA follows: TGTGCCAGCAGCATGATACCCGGGCATGGTAGCGTGACCCAGTACTTC. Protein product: CASSMIPGHGSVTQYF.

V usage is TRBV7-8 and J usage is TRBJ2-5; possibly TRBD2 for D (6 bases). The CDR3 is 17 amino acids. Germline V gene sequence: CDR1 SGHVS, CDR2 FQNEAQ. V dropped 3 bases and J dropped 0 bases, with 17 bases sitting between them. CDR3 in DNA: TGTGCCAGCAGCTTGCTCGGGAGCGCCTCGTACCAAGAGACCCAGTACTTC. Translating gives CASSLLGSASYQETQYF.

The CDR3 DNA reads as TGTGCCAGCAGCTTATGGGGGACTAGCGGGCAGTCCGAAGAGACCCAGTACTTC. Residues: CASSLWGTSGQSEETQYF. The chain combines TRBV11-2 with TRBJ2-5; 12 positions agree with TRBD2. V lost 2 bases, J lost 3 bases, and 10 bases stayed unmatched. Germline V CDR1 and CDR2: SGHAT, FQNNGV. The CDR3 is made up of 18 amino acids.

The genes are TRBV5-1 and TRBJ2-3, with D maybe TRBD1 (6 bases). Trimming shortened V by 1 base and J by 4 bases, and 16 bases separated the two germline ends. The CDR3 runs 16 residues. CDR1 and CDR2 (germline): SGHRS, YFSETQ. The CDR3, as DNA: TGCGCCAGCAGCTTGCAGGGGTCGGGGACCGCAGATACGCAGTATTTT. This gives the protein CASSLQGSGTADTQYF.

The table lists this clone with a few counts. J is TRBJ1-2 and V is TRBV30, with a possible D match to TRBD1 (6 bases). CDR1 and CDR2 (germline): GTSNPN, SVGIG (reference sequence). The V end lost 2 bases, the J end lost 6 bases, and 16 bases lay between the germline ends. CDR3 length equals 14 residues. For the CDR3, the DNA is TGTGCCTGGAGTTTCGGGGGCGCGAATCATGGCTACACCTTC. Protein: CAWSFGGANHGYTF.

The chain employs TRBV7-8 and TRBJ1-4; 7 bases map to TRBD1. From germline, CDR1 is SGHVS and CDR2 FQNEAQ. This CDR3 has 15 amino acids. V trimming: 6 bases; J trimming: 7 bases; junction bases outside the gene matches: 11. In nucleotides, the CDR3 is TGTGCCAGCAGACCGACAGGGAGGGCAGGTGAAAAACTGTTTTTT. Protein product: CASRPTGRAGEKLFF.

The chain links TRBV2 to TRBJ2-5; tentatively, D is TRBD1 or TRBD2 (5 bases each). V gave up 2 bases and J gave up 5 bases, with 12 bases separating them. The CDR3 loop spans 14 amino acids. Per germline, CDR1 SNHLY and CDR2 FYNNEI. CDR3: CASSEPGASETQYF. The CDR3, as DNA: TGTGCCAGCAGTGAACCCGGGGCATCGGAGACCCAGTACTTC.

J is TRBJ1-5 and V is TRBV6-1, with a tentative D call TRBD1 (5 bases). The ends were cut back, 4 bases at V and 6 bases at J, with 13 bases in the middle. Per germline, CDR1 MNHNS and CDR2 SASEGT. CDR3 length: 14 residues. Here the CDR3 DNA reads TGTGCCAGCAGTGGAAGGGGAGCGGGTCAGCCCCAGCATTTT. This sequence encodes CASSGRGAGQPQHF.